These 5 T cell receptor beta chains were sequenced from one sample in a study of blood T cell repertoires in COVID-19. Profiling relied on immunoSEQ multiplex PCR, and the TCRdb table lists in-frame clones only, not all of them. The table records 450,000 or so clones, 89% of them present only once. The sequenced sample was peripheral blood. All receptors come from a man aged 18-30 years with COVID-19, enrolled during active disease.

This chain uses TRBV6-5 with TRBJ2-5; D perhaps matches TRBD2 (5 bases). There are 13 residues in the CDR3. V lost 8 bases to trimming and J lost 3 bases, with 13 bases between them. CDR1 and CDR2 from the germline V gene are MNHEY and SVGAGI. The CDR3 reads CASRKTGKETQYF. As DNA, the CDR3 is TGTGCCAGCCGGAAGACGGGGAAAGAGACCCAGTACTTC.

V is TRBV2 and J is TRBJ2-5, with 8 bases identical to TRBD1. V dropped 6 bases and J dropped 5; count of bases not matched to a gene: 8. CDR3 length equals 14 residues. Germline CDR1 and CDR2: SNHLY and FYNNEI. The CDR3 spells CASRTGTGLETQYF. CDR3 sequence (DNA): TGTGCCAGCAGGACAGGGACAGGCCTTGAGACCCAGTACTTC.

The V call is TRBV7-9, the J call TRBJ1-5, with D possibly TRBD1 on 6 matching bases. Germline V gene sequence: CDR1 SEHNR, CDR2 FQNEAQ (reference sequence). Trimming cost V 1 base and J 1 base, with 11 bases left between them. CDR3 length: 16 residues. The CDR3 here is CASSLDRVGSNQPQHF. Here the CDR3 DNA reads TGTGCCAGCAGCTTAGACAGGGTAGGGAGCAATCAGCCCCAGCATTTT.

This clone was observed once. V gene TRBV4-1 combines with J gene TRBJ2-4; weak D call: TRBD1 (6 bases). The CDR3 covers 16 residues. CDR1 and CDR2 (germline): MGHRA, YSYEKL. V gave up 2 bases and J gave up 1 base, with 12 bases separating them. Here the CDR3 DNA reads TGCGCCAGCAGCCAACCCGGACAGAAGGCCAAAAACATTCAGTACTTC. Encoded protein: CASSQPGQKAKNIQYF.

The CDR3 DNA is TGTGCCAGCAGTTCGGACAGGAACTCTGGAAACACCATATATTTT. It yields the protein CASSSDRNSGNTIYF. J is TRBJ1-3 and V is TRBV7-9, with TRBD1 matching over 7 bases. The V and J ends lost 6 bases and 0 bases, in that order; junction bases with no gene match: 5. The CDR3 length is 15 residues. The germline gives CDR1 SEHNR, CDR2 FQNEAQ (reference sequence).